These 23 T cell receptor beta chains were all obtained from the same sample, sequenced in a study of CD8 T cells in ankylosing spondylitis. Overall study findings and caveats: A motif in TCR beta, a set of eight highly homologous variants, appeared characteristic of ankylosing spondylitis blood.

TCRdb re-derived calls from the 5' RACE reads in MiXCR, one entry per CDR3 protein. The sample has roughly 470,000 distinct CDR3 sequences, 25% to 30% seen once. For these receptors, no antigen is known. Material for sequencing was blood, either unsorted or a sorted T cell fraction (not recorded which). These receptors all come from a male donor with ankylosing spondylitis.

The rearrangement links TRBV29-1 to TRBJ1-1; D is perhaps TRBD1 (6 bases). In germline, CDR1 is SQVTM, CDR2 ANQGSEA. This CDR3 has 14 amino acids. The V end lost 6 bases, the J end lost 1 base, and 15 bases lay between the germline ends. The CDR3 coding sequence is TGCAGCGTAGATGTAACGGGGGCGAACACTGAAGCTTTCTTT. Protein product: CSVDVTGANTEAFF. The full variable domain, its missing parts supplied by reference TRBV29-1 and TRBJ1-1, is SAVISQKPSRDICQRGTSLTIQCQVDSQVTMMFWYRQQPGQSLTLIATANQGSEATYESGFVIDKFPISRPNLTFSTLTVSNMSPEDSSIYLCSVDVTGANTEAFFGQGTRLTVV.

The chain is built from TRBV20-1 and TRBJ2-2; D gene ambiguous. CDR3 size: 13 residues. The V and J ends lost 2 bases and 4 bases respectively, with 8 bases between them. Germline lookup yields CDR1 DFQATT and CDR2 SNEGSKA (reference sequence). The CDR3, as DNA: TGCAGTGCTAGACCCATCTCCACCGGGGAGCTGTTTTTT. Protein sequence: CSARPISTGELFF.

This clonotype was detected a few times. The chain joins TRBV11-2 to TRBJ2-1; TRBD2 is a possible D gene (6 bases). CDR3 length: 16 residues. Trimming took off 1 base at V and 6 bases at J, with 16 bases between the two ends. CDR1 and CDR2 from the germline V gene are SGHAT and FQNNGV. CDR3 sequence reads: CASSLVTGVLGNEQFF. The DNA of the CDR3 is TGTGCCAGCAGCTTAGTGACGGGAGTGCTTGGCAATGAGCAGTTCTTC.

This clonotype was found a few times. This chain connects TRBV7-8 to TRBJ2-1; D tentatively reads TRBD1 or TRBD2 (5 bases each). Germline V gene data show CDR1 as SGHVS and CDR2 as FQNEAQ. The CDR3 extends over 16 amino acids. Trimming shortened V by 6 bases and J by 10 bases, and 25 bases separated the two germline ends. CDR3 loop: CASRFTAGTGFEEQFF. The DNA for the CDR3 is TGTGCCAGCAGATTTACTGCCGGGACGGGATTTGAAGAGCAGTTCTTC.

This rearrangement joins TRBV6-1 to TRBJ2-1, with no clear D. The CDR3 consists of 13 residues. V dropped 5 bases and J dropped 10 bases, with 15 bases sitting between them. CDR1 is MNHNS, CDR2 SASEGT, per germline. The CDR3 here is CASSRDRDGEQFF. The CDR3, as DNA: TGTGCCAGCAGTCGAGACCGCGACGGGGAGCAGTTCTTC.

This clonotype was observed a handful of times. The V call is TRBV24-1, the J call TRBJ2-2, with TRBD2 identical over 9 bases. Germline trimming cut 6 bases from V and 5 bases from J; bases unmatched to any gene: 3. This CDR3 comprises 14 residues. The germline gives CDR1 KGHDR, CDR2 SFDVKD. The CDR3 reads CATSLAGTTGELFF. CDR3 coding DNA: TGTGCCACCAGTCTAGCGGGAACGACCGGGGAGCTGTTTTTT.

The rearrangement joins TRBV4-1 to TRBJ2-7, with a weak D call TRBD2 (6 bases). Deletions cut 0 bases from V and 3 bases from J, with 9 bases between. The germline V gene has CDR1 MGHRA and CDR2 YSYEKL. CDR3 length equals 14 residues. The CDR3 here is CASSQEGGDYEQYF. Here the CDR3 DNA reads TGCGCCAGCAGCCAAGAGGGGGGAGACTACGAGCAGTACTTC.

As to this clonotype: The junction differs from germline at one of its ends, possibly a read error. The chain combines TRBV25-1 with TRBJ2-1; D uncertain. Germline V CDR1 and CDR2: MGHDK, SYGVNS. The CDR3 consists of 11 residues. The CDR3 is CASSEGRHQVF. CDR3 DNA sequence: TGTGCCAGCAGTGAAGGACGGCATCAAGTCTTC.

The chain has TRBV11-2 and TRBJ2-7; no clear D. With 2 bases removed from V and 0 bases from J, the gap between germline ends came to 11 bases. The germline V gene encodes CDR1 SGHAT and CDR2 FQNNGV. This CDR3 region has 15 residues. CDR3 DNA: TGTGCCAGCAGCTTAAACGTGGCGAGCTCCTACGAGCAGTACTTC. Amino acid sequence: CASSLNVASSYEQYF. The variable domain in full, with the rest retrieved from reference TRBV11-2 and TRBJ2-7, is EAGVAQSPRYKIIEKRQSVAFWCNPISGHATLYWYQQILGQGPKLLIQFQNNGVVDDSQLPKDRFSAERLKGVDSTLKIQPAKLEDSAVYLCASSLNVASSYEQYFGPGTRLTVT.

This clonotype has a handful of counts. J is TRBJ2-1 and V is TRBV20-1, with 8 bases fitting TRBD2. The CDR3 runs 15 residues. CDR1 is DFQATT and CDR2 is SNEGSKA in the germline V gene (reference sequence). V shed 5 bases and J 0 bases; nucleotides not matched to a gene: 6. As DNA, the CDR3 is TGCAGTGCTTACGCTAGCGGGCTCTCCTACAATGAGCAGTTCTTC. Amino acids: CSAYASGLSYNEQFF.

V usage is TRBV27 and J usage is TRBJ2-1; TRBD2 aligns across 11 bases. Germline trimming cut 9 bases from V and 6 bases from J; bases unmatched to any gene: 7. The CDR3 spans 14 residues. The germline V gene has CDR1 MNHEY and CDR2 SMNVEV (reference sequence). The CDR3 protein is CASSGTSGINEQFF. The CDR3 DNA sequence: TGTGCCAGTTCCGGGACTAGCGGAATCAATGAGCAGTTCTTC.

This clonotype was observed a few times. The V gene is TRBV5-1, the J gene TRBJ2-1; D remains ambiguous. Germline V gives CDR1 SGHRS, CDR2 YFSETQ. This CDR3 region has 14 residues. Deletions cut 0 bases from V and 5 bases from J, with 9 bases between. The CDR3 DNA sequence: TGCGCCAGCAGCTTGGGTACAGAAGACAATGAGCAGTTCTTC. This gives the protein CASSLGTEDNEQFF.

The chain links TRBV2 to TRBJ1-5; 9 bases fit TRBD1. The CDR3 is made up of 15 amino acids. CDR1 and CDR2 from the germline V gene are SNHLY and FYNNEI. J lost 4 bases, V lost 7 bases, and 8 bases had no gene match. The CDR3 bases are TGTGCCAGCAATTTAGACAGGGGGTTTAATCAGCCCCAGCATTTT. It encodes CASNLDRGFNQPQHF.

CDR3 coding DNA: TGCGCCAGCCGACAGGGGGTGGATCAGCCCCAGCATTTT. This gives the protein CASRQGVDQPQHF. This chain uses TRBV5-1 with TRBJ1-5; 9 bases line up with TRBD1. This CDR3 spans 13 amino acids. J lost 5 bases, V lost 7 bases, and 4 bases had no gene match. Germline values: CDR1 SGHRS, CDR2 YFSETQ.

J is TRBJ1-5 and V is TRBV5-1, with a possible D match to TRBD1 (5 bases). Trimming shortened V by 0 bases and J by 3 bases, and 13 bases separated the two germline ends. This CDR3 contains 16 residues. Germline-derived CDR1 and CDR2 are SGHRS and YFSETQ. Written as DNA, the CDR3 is TGCGCCAGCAGCTTGGGACCCCGGGGCGTCAATCAGCCCCAGCATTTT. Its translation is CASSLGPRGVNQPQHF. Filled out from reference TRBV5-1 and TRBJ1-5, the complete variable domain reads KAGVTQTPRYLIKTRGQQVTLSCSPISGHRSVSWYQQTPGQGLQFLFEYFSETQRNKGNFPGRFSGRQFSNSRSEMNVSTLELGDSALYLCASSLGPRGVNQPQHFGDGTRLSIL.

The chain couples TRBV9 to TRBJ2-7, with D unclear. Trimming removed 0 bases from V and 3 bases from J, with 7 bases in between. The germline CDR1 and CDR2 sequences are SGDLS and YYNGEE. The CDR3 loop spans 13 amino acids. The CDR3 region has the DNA TGTGCCAGCAGCGTAGGCCTAGACTACGAGCAGTACGTC. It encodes CASSVGLDYEQYV.

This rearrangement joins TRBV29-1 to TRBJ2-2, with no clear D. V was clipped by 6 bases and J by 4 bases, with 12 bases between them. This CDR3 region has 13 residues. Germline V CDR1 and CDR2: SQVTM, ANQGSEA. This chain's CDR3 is CSVSRTGTGELFF. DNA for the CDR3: TGCAGCGTCAGCCGGACGGGCACCGGGGAGCTGTTTTTT.

CDR3 nucleotides: TGTGCCAGCAGCACTGGGGGAGGAAACGCCGGGGAGCTGTTTTTT. It is translated as CASSTGGGNAGELFF. This rearrangement joins TRBV5-4 to TRBJ2-2, with TRBD2 as a possible D gene (6 bases). The germline V and J ends were trimmed by 4 bases and 6 bases, with 16 bases remaining between them. Germline V lookup: CDR1 SGHNT, CDR2 YYREEE (reference sequence). The CDR3 covers 15 residues.

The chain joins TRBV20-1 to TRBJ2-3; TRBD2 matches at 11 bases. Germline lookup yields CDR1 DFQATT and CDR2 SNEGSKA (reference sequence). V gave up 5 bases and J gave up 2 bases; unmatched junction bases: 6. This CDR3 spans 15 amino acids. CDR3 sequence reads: CSASAGLAVTDTQYF. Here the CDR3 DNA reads TGCAGTGCTTCGGCGGGACTAGCGGTCACAGATACGCAGTATTTT.

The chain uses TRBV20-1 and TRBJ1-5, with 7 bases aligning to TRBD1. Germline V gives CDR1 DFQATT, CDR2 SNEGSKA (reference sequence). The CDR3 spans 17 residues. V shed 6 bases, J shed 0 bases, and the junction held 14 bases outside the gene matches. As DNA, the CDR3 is TGCAGTGCGAGAACCGGGACAGACCTTTATAGCAATCAGCCCCAGCATTTT. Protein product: CSARTGTDLYSNQPQHF.

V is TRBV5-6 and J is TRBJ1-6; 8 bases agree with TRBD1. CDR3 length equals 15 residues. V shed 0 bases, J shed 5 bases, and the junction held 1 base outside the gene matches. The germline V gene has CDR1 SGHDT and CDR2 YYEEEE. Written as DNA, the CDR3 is TGTGCCAGCAGCTTGGAGGACAGGGATAATTCACCCCTCCACTTT. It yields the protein CASSLEDRDNSPLHF.

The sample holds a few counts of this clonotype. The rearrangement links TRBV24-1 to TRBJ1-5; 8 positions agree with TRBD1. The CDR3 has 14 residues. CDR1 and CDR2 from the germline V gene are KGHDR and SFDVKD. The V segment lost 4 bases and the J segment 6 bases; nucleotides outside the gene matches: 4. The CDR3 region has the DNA TGTGCCACCAGTGACAACAGGGGGAGTCAGCCCCAGCATTTT. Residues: CATSDNRGSQPQHF.

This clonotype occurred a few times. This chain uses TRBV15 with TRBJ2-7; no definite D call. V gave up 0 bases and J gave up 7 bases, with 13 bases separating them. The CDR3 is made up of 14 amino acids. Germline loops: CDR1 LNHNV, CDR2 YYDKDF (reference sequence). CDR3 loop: CATSRDLADAEQYF. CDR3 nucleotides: TGTGCCACCAGCAGAGATTTGGCTGACGCAGAGCAGTACTTC. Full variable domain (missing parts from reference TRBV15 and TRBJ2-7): DAMVIQNPRYQVTQFGKPVTLSCSQTLNHNVMYWYQQKSSQAPKLLFHYYDKDFNNEADTPDNFQSRRPNTSFCFLDIRSPGLGDTAMYLCATSRDLADAEQYFGPGTRLTVT.